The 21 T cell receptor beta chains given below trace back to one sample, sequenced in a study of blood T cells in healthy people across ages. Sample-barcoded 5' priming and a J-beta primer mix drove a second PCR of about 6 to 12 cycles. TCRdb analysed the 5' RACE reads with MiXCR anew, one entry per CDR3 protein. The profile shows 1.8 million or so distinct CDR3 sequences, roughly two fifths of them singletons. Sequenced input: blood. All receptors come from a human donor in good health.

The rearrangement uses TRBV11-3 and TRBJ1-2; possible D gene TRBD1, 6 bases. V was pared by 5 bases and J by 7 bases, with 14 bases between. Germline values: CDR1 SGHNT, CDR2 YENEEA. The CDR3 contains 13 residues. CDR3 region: CASSRPGEAGYTF. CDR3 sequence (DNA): TGTGCCAGCAGCCGACCAGGGGAGGCTGGCTACACCTTC.

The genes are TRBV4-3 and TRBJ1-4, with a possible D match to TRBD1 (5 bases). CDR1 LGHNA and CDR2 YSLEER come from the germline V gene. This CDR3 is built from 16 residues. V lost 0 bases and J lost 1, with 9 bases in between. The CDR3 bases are TGCGCCAGCAGCCAAGAACAAGGACAAACTAATGAAAAACTGTTTTTT. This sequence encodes CASSQEQGQTNEKLFF.

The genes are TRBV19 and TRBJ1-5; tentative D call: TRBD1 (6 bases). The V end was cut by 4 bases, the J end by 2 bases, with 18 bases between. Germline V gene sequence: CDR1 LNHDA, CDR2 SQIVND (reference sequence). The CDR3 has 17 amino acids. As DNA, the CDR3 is TGTGCCAGTAGTACCCAAACAGGGATTATAGGCAATCAGCCCCAGCATTTT. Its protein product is CASSTQTGIIGNQPQHF.

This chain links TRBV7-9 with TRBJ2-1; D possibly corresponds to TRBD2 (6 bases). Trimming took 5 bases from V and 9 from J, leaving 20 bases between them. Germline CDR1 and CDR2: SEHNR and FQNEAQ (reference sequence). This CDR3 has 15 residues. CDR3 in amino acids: CASSVGRGLLGEQFF. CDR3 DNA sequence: TGTGCCAGCAGCGTGGGCCGGGGGTTACTGGGTGAGCAGTTCTTC.

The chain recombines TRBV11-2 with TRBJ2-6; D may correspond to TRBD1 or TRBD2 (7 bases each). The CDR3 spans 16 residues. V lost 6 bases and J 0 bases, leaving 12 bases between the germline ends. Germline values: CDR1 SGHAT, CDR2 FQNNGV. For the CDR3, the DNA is TGTGCCAGCAGGGGAGGGGGCAACTCTGGGGCCAACGTCCTGACTTTC. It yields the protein CASRGGGNSGANVLTF.

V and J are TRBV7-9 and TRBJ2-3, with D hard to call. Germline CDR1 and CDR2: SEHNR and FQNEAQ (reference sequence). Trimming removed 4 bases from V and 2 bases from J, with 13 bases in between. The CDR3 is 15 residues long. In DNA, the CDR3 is TGTGCCAGCAGCTCAGTTAGCCTAAACACAGATACGCAGTATTTT. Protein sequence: CASSSVSLNTDTQYF.

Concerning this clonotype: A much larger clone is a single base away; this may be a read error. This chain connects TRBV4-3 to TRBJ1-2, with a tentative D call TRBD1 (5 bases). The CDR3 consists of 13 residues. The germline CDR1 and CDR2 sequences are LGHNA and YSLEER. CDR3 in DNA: TGCGCCAGCAACCAAGATCCGTGGGGCGGCTACACCTTC. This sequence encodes CASNQDPWGGYTF.

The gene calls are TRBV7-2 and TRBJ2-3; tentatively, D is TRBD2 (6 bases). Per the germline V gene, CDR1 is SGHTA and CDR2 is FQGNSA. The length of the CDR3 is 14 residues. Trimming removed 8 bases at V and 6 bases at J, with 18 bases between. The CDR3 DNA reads TGTGCCAGCGGCCCCAACCTAGCGACGGATACGCAGTATTTT. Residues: CASGPNLATDTQYF.

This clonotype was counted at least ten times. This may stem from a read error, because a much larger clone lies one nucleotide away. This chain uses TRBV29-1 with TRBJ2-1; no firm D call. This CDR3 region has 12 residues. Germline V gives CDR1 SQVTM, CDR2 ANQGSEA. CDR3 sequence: CSGEGQLNEQFF. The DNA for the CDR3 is TGCAGCGGTGAAGGGCAGTTGAATGAGCAGTTCTTC.

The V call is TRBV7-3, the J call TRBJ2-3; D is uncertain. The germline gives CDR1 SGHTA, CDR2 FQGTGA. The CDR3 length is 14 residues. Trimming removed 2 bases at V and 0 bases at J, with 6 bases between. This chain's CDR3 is CASSLQPSTDTQYF. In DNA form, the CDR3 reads TGTGCCAGCAGCTTACAACCTAGCACAGATACGCAGTATTTT.

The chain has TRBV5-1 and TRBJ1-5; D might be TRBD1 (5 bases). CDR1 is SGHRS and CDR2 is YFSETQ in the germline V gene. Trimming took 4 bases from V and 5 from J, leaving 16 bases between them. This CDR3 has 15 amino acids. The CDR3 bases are TGCGCCAGCAGCCTCGGAGCAGGGAGGGATCAGCCCCAGCATTTT. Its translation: CASSLGAGRDQPQHF. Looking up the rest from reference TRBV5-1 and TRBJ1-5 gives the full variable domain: KAGVTQTPRYLIKTRGQQVTLSCSPISGHRSVSWYQQTPGQGLQFLFEYFSETQRNKGNFPGRFSGRQFSNSRSEMNVSTLELGDSALYLCASSLGAGRDQPQHFGDGTRLSIL.

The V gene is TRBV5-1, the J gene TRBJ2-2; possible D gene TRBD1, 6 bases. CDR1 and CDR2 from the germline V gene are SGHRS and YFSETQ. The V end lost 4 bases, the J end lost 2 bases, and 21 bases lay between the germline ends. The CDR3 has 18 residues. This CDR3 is CASSPPTGTSPNTGELFF. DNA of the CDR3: TGCGCCAGCAGCCCACCAACCGGGACAAGCCCTAACACCGGGGAGCTGTTTTTT.

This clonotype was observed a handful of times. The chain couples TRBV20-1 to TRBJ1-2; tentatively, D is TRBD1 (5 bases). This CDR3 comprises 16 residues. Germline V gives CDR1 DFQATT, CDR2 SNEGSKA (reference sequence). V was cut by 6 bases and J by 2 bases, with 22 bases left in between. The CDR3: CSAFSRGHQLNYGYTF. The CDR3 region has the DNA TGCAGTGCCTTCTCCCGGGGCCACCAATTAAACTATGGCTACACCTTC.

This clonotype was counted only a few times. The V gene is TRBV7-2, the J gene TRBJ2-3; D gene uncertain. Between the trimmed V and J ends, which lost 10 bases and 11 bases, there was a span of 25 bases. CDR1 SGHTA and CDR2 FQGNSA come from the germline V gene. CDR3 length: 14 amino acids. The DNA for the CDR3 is TGTGCCACCCAGAGCGCGAGCTCCTTAATAAGGCAGTATTTT. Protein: CATQSASSLIRQYF.

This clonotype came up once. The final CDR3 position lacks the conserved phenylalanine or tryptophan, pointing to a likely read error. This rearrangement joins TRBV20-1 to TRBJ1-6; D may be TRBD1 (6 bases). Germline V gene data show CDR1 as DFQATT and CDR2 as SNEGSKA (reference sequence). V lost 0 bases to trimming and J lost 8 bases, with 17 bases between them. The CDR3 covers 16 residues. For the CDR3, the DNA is TGCAGTGCTAGAGATAGGCGCGTGGGGGCTGATTCACCCCTCCACGTT. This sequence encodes CSARDRRVGADSPLHV.

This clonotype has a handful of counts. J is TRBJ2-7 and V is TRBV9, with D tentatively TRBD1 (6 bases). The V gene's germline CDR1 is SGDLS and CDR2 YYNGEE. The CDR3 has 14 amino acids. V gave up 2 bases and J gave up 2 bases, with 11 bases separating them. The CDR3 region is CASSVHPGAYEQYF. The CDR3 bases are TGTGCCAGCAGCGTCCACCCAGGGGCCTACGAGCAGTACTTC.

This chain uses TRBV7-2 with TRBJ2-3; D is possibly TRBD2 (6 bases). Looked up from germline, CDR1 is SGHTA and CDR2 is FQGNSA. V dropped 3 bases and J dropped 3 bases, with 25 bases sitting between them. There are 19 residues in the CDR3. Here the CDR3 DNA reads TGTGCCAGCAGCTTCATCCCCGGGACTTACTCTTTCGGGACAGATACGCAGTATTTT. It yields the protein CASSFIPGTYSFGTDTQYF. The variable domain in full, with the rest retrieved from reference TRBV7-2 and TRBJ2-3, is GAGVSQSPSNKVTEKGKDVELRCDPISGHTALYWYRQSLGQGLEFLIYFQGNSAPDKSGLPSDRFSAERTGGSVSTLTIQRTQQEDSAVYLCASSFIPGTYSFGTDTQYFGPGTRLTVL.

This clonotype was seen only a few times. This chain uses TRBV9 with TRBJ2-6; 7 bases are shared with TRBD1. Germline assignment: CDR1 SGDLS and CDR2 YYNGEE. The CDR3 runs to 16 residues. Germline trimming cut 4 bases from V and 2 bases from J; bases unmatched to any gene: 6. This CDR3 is CASSTRDRAGANVLTF. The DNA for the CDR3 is TGTGCCAGCAGCACCCGAGACAGGGCTGGGGCCAACGTCCTGACTTTC.

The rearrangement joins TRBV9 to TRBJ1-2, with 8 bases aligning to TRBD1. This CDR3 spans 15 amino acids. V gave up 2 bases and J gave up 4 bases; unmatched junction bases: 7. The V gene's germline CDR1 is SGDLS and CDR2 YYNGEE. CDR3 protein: CASSVDRVGVYGYTF. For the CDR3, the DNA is TGTGCCAGCAGCGTGGACAGGGTTGGCGTCTATGGCTACACCTTC.

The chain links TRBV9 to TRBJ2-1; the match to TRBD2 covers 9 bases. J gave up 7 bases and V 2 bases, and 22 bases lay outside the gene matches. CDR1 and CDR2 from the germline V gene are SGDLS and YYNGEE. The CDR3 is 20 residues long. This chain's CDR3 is CASSVPIPSAGGVSLNEQFF. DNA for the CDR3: TGTGCCAGCAGCGTCCCGATCCCTTCAGCGGGGGGAGTTTCATTGAATGAGCAGTTCTTC.

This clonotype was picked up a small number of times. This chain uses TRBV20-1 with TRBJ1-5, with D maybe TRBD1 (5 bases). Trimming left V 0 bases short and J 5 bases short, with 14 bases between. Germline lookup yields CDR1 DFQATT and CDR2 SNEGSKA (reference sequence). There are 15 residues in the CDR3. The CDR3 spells CSARDRGGLDQPQHF. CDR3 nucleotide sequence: TGCAGTGCTAGAGATCGTGGGGGTTTGGATCAGCCCCAGCATTTT.